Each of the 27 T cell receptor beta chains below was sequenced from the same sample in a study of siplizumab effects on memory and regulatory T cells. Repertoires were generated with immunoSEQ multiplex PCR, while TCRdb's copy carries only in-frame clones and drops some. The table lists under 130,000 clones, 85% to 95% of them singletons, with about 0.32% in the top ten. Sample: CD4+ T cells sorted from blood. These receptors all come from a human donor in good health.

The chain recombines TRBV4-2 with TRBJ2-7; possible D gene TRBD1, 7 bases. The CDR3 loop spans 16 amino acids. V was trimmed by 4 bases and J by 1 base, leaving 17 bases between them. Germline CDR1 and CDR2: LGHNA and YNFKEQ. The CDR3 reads CASSLIQGTRSYEQYF. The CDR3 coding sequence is TGTGCCAGCAGCCTCATACAGGGGACTCGGTCCTACGAGCAGTACTTC.

CDR3: CASSLTGLNTEAFF. The CDR3 DNA sequence: TGCGCCAGCAGCTTGACAGGATTGAACACTGAAGCTTTCTTT. The chain links TRBV5-1 to TRBJ1-1; weak D call: TRBD1 (5 bases). This CDR3 contains 14 residues. Trimming removed 1 base at V and 0 bases at J, with 7 bases between. From germline, CDR1 is SGHRS and CDR2 YFSETQ.

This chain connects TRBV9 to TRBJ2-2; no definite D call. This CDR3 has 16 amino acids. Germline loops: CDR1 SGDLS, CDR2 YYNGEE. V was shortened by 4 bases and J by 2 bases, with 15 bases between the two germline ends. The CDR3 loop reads CASSLYGGSNTGELFF. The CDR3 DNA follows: TGTGCCAGCAGCCTATACGGCGGCTCTAACACCGGGGAGCTGTTTTTT.

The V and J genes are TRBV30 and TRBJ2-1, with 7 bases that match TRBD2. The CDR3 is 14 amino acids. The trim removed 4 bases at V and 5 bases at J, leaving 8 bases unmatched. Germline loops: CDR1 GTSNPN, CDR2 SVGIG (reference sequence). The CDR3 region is CAWTLWAGDNEQFF. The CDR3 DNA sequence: TGTGCCTGGACCCTATGGGCGGGGGACAATGAGCAGTTCTTC.

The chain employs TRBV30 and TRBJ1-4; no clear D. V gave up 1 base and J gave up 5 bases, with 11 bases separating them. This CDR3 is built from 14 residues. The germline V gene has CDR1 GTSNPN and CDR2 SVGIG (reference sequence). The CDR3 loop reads CAWSADVPNEKLFF. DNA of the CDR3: TGTGCCTGGAGTGCGGATGTACCCAATGAAAAACTGTTTTTT.

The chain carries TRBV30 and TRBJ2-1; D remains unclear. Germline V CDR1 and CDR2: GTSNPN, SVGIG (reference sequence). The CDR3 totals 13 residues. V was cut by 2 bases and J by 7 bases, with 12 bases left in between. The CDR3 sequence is CAWSRFGVNEQFF. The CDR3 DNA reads TGTGCCTGGAGTCGTTTCGGCGTAAATGAGCAGTTCTTC. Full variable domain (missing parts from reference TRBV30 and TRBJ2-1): SQTIHQWPATLVQPVGSPLSLECTVEGTSNPNLYWYRQAAGRGLQLLFYSVGIGQISSEVPQNLSASRPQDRQFILSSKKLLLSDSGFYLCAWSRFGVNEQFFGPGTRLTVL.

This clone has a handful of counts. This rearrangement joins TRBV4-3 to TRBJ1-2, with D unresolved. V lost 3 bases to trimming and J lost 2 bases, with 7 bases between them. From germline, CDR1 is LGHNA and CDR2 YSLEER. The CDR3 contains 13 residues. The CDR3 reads CASSHLGNYGYTF. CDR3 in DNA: TGCGCCAGCAGCCATCTGGGCAACTATGGCTACACCTTC.

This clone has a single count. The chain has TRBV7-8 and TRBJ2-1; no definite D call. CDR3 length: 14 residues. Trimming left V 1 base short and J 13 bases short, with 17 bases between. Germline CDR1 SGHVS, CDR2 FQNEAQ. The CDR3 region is CASSLVPIQALQFF. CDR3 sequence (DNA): TGTGCCAGCAGCTTAGTTCCCATCCAAGCCCTCCAGTTCTTC.

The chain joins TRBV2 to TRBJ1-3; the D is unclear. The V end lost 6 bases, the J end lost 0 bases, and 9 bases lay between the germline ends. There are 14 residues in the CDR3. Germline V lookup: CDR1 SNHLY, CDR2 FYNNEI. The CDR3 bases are TGTGCCAGCAGCGAGGGATTCTCTGGAAACACCATATATTTT. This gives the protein CASSEGFSGNTIYF.

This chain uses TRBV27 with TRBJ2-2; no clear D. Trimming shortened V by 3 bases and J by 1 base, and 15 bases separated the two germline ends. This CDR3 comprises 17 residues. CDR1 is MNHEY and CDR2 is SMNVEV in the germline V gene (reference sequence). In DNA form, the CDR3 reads TGTGCCAGCAGTTTCCGGACGGAACGAATGAACACCGGGGAGCTGTTTTTT. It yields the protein CASSFRTERMNTGELFF.

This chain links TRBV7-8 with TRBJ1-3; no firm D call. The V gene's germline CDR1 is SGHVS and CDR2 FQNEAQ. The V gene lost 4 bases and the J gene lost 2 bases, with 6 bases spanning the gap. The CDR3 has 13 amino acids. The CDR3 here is CASSSDAGNTIYF. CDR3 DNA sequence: TGTGCCAGCAGCTCTGACGCTGGAAACACCATATATTTT.

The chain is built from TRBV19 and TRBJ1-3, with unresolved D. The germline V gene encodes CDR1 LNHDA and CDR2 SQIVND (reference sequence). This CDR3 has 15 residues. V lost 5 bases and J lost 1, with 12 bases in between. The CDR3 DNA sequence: TGTGCCAGTAGTTCCACAATAAGGTCTGGAAACACCATATATTTT. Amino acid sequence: CASSSTIRSGNTIYF.

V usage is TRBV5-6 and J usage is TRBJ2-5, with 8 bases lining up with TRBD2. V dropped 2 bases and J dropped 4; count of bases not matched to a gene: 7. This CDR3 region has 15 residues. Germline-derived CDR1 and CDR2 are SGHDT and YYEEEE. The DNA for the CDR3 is TGTGCCAGCAGCTTAGTGGGACTAGGAGGAGAGACCCAGTACTTC. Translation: CASSLVGLGGETQYF.

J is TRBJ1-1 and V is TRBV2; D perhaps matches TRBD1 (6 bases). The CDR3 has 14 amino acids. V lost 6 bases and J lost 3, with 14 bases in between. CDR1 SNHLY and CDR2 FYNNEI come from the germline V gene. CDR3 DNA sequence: TGTGCCAGCAGACCTGACAGGATTTACACTGAAGCTTTCTTT. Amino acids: CASRPDRIYTEAFF.

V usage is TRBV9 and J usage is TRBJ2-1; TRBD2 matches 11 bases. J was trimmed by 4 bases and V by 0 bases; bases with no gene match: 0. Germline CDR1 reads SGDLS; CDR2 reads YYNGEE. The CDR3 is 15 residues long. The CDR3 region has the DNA TGTGCCAGCAGCGTAGGGACTAGCGGGTACAATGAGCAGTTCTTC. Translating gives CASSVGTSGYNEQFF. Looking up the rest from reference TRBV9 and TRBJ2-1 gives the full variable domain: DSGVTQTPKHLITATGQRVTLRCSPRSGDLSVYWYQQSLDQGLQFLIQYYNGEERAKGNILERFSAQQFPDLHSELNLSSLELGDSALYFCASSVGTSGYNEQFFGPGTRLTVL.

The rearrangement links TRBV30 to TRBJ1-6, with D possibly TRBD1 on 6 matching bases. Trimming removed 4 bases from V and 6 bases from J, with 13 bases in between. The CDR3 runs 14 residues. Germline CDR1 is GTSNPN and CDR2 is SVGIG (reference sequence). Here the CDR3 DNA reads TGTGCCTGGAACACAGGGTTAGCTAATTCACCCCTCCACTTT. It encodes CAWNTGLANSPLHF.

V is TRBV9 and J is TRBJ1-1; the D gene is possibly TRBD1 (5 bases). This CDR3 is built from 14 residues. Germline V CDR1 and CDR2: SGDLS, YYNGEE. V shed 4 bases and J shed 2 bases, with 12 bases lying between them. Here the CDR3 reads CASSPRGGNTEAFF. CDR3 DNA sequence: TGTGCCAGCAGCCCCCGGGGGGGAAACACTGAAGCTTTCTTT.

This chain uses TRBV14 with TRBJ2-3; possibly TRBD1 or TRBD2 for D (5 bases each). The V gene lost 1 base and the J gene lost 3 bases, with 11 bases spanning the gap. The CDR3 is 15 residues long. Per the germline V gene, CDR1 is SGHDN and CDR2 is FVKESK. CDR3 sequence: CASSQGAWGTDTQYF. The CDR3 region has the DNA TGTGCCAGCAGCCAAGGGGCCTGGGGGACAGATACGCAGTATTTT.

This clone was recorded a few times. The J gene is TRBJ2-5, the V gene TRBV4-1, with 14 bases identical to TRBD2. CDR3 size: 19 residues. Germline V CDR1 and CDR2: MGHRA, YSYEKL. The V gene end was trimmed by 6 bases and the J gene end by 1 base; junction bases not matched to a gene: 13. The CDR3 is CASRGNLFGLAGGQETQYF. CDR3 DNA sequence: TGCGCCAGCAGAGGTAACCTTTTTGGACTAGCGGGGGGCCAAGAGACCCAGTACTTC.

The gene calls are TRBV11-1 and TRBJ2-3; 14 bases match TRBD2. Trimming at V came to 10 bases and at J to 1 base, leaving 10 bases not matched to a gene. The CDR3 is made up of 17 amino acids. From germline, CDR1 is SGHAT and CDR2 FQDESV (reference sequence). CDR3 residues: CATSGTSGRFGTDTQYF. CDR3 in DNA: TGTGCCACCTCCGGGACTAGCGGGAGATTTGGCACAGATACGCAGTATTTT. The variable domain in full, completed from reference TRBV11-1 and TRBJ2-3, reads EAEVAQSPRYKITEKSQAVAFWCDPISGHATLYWYRQILGQGPELLVQFQDESVVDDSQLPKDRFSAERLKGVDSTLKIQPAELGDSAMYLCATSGTSGRFGTDTQYFGPGTRLTVL.

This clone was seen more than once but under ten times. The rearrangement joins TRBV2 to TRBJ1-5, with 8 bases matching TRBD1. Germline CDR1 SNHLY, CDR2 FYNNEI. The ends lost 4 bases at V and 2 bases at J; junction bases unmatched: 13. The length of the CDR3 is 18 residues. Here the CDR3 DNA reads TGTGCCAGCAGTGCTCGGCGTTCGGACAGGGTTGGCAATCAGCCCCAGCATTTT. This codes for CASSARRSDRVGNQPQHF.

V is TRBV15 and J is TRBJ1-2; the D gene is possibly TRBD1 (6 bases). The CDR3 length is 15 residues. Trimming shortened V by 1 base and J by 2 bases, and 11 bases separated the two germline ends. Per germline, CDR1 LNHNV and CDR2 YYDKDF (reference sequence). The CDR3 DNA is TGTGCCACCAGCAGAGCCCAGGGGTCGAACTATGGCTACACCTTC. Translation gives CATSRAQGSNYGYTF.

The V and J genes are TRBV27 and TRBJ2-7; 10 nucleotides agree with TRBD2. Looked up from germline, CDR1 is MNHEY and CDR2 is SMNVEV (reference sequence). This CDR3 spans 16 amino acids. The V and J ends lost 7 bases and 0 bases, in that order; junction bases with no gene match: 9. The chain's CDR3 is CASKGTGTSVSYEQYF. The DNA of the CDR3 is TGTGCCAGCAAGGGAACTGGGACTAGCGTCTCCTACGAGCAGTACTTC.

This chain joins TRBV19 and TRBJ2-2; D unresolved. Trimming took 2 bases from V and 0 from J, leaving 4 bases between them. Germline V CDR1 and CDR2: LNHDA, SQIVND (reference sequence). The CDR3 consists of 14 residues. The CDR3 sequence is CASSIRANTGELFF. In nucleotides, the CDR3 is TGTGCCAGTAGTATACGTGCGAACACCGGGGAGCTGTTTTTT.

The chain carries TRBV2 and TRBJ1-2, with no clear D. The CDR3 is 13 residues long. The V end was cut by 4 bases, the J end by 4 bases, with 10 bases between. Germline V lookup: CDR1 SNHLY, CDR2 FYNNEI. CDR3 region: CASSVSRSYGYTF. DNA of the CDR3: TGTGCCAGCAGTGTATCCCGCTCCTATGGCTACACCTTC.

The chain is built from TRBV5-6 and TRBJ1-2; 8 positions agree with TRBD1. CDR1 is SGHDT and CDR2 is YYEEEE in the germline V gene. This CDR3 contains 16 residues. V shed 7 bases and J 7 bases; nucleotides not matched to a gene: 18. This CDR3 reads CASAIGGGQGAGGYTF. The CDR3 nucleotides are TGTGCCAGCGCCATTGGGGGCGGCCAGGGGGCGGGTGGCTACACCTTC.

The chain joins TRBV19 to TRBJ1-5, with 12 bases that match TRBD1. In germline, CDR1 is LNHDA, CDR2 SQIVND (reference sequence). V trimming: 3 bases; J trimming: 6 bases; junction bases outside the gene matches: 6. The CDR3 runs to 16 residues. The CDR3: CASSIIGDRGRQPQHF. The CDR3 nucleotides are TGTGCCAGTAGTATTATCGGGGACAGGGGGCGTCAGCCCCAGCATTTT.